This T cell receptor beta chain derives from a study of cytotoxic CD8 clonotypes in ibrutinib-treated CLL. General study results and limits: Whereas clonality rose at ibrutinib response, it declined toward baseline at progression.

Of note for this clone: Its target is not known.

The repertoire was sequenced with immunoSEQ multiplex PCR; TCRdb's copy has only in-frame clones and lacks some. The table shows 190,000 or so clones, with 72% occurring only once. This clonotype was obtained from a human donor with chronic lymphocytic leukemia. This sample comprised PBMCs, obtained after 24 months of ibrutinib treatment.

CDR3 region: CASSQGGRGYEQYF. DNA for the CDR3: TGCGCCAGCAGCCAAGGTGGTCGCGGGTACGAGCAGTACTTC. The chain combines TRBV4-3 with TRBJ2-7; D possibly corresponds to TRBD2 (5 bases). CDR1 and CDR2 (germline): LGHNA, YSLEER. This CDR3 comprises 14 residues. The V gene lost 1 base and the J gene lost 4 bases, with 11 bases spanning the gap.